The 30 T cell receptor beta chains below were found in one sample sequenced in a study of T-cell reconstitution after alpha-beta-depleted transplantation in children. Construction of the TCRbeta library involved unique molecular identifiers. TCRdb re-called the PCR reads with MiXCR, one entry per CDR3 protein. The sample has 350,000 to 500,000 distinct CDR3 sequences; around two fifths are singletons. Sequenced material: PBMCs, taken before TCRalphabeta/CD19-depleted stem cell transplant. These receptors were collected from a girl aged 2-10 years with aplastic anemia, due to receive a stem cell transplant.

This clonotype was counted many times. The V and J genes are TRBV9 and TRBJ2-3; D is ambiguous. Germline V gene sequence: CDR1 SGDLS, CDR2 YYNGEE. CDR3 length: 14 amino acids. Trimming took 4 bases from V and 6 from J, leaving 15 bases between them. The CDR3 sequence is CASSPQTRWDTQYF. CDR3 sequence (DNA): TGTGCCAGCAGCCCCCAGACGCGGTGGGATACGCAGTATTTT.

This clonotype was seen more than once but under ten times. The CDR3 nucleotides read TGTGCCAGCAGTGTCCGGGACAGGGCATCCGAGCAGTACTTC. Encoded protein: CASSVRDRASEQYF. V gene TRBV25-1 combines with J gene TRBJ2-7, with 9 bases fitting TRBD1. The CDR3 runs to 14 residues. Germline CDR1 reads MGHDK; CDR2 reads SYGVNS. V lost 4 bases, J lost 6 bases, and 7 bases stayed unmatched.

The chain links TRBV5-6 to TRBJ2-7; tentative D call: TRBD2 (6 bases). The CDR3 has 18 residues. The V end was cut by 2 bases, the J end by 3 bases, with 24 bases between. Germline CDR1 reads SGHDT; CDR2 reads YYEEEE. The CDR3 sequence: CASSFWNGAGRLGYEQYF. CDR3 sequence (DNA): TGTGCCAGCAGCTTCTGGAATGGCGCGGGACGACTTGGCTACGAGCAGTACTTC.

The rearrangement uses TRBV20-1 and TRBJ2-7; D tentatively reads TRBD1 or TRBD2 (6 bases each). Germline lookup yields CDR1 DFQATT and CDR2 SNEGSKA (reference sequence). V was clipped by 2 bases and J by 0 bases, with 11 bases between them. The CDR3 is 14 residues long. The CDR3 here is CSARRGPNSYEQYF. As DNA, the CDR3 is TGCAGTGCTAGACGGGGGCCCAACTCCTACGAGCAGTACTTC.

This clonotype was detected only a few times. The chain uses TRBV6-1 and TRBJ1-4; TRBD1 agrees at 9 bases. Germline V lookup: CDR1 MNHNS, CDR2 SASEGT. The V and J ends lost 6 bases and 8 bases, in that order; junction bases with no gene match: 7. The CDR3 is made up of 14 amino acids. The CDR3 DNA follows: TGTGCCAGCAGAAAGGACAGGGGAGGCGAAAAACTGTTTTTT. It yields the protein CASRKDRGGEKLFF.

The chain links TRBV3-1 to TRBJ2-5; D could derive from TRBD1 or TRBD2 (6 bases each). CDR3 length: 15 amino acids. Germline values: CDR1 LGHDT, CDR2 YNNKEL (reference sequence). The V gene lost 0 bases and the J gene lost 5 bases, with 13 bases spanning the gap. CDR3 sequence (DNA): TGTGCCAGCAGCCAAGAAGGGGGGTTGGGGGAGACCCAGTACTTC. It encodes CASSQEGGLGETQYF.

CDR3 nucleotide sequence: TGTGCCAGCAGTTATTCGGGTGGCGCAGAGTGGCAGTTCTTC. Translation: CASSYSGGAEWQFF. The gene calls are TRBV6-5 and TRBJ2-1, with D unclear. Germline V gene data show CDR1 as MNHEY and CDR2 as SVGAGI. This CDR3 has 14 amino acids. V lost 3 bases to trimming and J lost 12 bases, with 18 bases between them.

The chain uses TRBV5-4 and TRBJ2-3, with TRBD2 identical over 8 bases. There are 16 residues in the CDR3. Germline CDR1 SGHNT, CDR2 YYREEE (reference sequence). J lost 5 bases, V lost 4 bases, and 12 bases had no gene match. As DNA, the CDR3 is TGTGCCAGCAGCCCGCTCAACCGGGGGGGGAAAGATACGCAGTATTTT. Its translation is CASSPLNRGGKDTQYF.

This chain links TRBV20-1 with TRBJ2-3, with TRBD2 matching over 11 bases. After removal of 6 bases from V and 4 bases from J, the junction contained 3 bases not matched to a gene. Per the germline V gene, CDR1 is DFQATT and CDR2 is SNEGSKA (reference sequence). The CDR3 is 13 amino acids. CDR3 protein: CSARLAGSDTQYF. The DNA of the CDR3 is TGCAGTGCAAGACTAGCGGGGTCAGATACGCAGTATTTT.

This chain connects TRBV6-5 to TRBJ1-2; weak D call: TRBD1 (5 bases). Trimming took 4 bases from V and 5 from J, leaving 17 bases between them. Germline V gene lookup returns CDR1 MNHEY and CDR2 SVGAGI. The CDR3 extends over 15 amino acids. The CDR3 sequence: CASSSREILFYGYTF. The CDR3 bases are TGTGCCAGCAGTTCCAGGGAGATCCTATTTTATGGCTACACCTTC.

The J gene is TRBJ2-3, the V gene TRBV7-2; the match to TRBD2 covers 9 bases. The CDR3 loop spans 15 amino acids. Germline trimming cut 2 bases from V and 1 base from J; bases unmatched to any gene: 1. Per the germline V gene, CDR1 is SGHTA and CDR2 is FQGNSA. The CDR3: CASSLRTSGTDTQYF. The CDR3 DNA follows: TGTGCCAGCAGCTTACGGACTAGCGGCACAGATACGCAGTATTTT.

Concerning this clonotype itself: A much larger clonotype is one base distant, so this may be a read error. The rearrangement links TRBV14 to TRBJ2-5; D is unresolved. Germline V gives CDR1 SGHDN, CDR2 FVKESK. Trimming removed 4 bases at V and 4 bases at J, with 13 bases between. This CDR3 comprises 14 residues. DNA for the CDR3: TGTGCCAGCAGCCGACGTCTCATGAGAGAGACCCAGTACTTC. Translated: CASSRRLMRETQYF.

The V and J genes are TRBV5-6 and TRBJ1-5; the match to TRBD1 covers 7 bases. The CDR3 runs to 16 residues. With 3 bases clipped from V and 0 bases from J, the junction kept 6 bases outside the gene matches. Germline CDR1 reads SGHDT; CDR2 reads YYEEEE. The CDR3 here is CASSSGQFYSNQPQHF. The CDR3, as DNA: TGTGCCAGCAGCTCGGGACAGTTTTATAGCAATCAGCCCCAGCATTTT.

V and J are TRBV5-1 and TRBJ2-7, with 8 bases matching TRBD1. Trimming cost V 4 bases and J 3 bases; bases outside gene matches: 9. Germline lookup yields CDR1 SGHRS and CDR2 YFSETQ. The CDR3 has 15 residues. The CDR3, as DNA: TGCGCCAGCAGCCCCGGACAGGGTCTGTACTACGAGCAGTACTTC. It specifies CASSPGQGLYYEQYF. The full variable domain, its missing parts supplied by reference TRBV5-1 and TRBJ2-7, is KAGVTQTPRYLIKTRGQQVTLSCSPISGHRSVSWYQQTPGQGLQFLFEYFSETQRNKGNFPGRFSGRQFSNSRSEMNVSTLELGDSALYLCASSPGQGLYYEQYFGPGTRLTVT.

Of note for this clonotype: This may come from a read error, since a much larger clone is one base off. The chain joins TRBV20-1 to TRBJ2-1; 9 nucleotides agree with TRBD1. This CDR3 has 16 amino acids. In germline, CDR1 is DFQATT, CDR2 SNEGSKA (reference sequence). DNA of the CDR3: TGCTGTGCTAGAGGGACAGGGATAGGGATATACAATGAGCAGTTCTTC. This codes for CCARGTGIGIYNEQFF.

This clonotype was seen a handful of times. V is TRBV2 and J is TRBJ2-7, with TRBD2 matching 8 bases. CDR1 is SNHLY, CDR2 FYNNEI, per germline. The CDR3 extends over 13 amino acids. V lost 6 bases, J lost 4 bases, and 5 bases stayed unmatched. Here the CDR3 reads CASSGGVAYEQYF. In DNA form, the CDR3 reads TGTGCCAGCAGCGGGGGGGTCGCTTACGAGCAGTACTTC.

V usage is TRBV5-1 and J usage is TRBJ2-1, with 11 bases aligning to TRBD1. The germline V gene encodes CDR1 SGHRS and CDR2 YFSETQ. The CDR3 has 15 residues. The J segment lost 7 bases and the V segment lost 3 bases, leaving 6 bases of the junction unmatched. CDR3 bases: TGCGCCAGCAGCTATGGACAGGGGGCAAAGAATGAGCAGTTCTTC. Its translation is CASSYGQGAKNEQFF. The variable domain in full, completed from reference TRBV5-1 and TRBJ2-1, reads KAGVTQTPRYLIKTRGQQVTLSCSPISGHRSVSWYQQTPGQGLQFLFEYFSETQRNKGNFPGRFSGRQFSNSRSEMNVSTLELGDSALYLCASSYGQGAKNEQFFGPGTRLTVL.

The genes are TRBV27 and TRBJ2-1, with D perhaps given as TRBD1 or TRBD2 (6 bases each). Germline V CDR1 and CDR2: MNHEY, SMNVEV (reference sequence). The CDR3 sequence is 13 residues long. With 6 bases removed from V and 6 bases from J, the gap between germline ends came to 12 bases. CDR3 sequence: CASSKGGGNEQFF. CDR3 bases: TGTGCCAGCAGCAAGGGGGGCGGCAATGAGCAGTTCTTC.

This clonotype was seen a handful of times. The genes are TRBV5-1 and TRBJ2-5; either TRBD1 or TRBD2 may supply D (5 bases each). CDR3 size: 15 residues. Germline CDR1 and CDR2: SGHRS and YFSETQ. Trimming stripped 4 bases from V and 5 bases from J, with 18 bases between. CDR3 residues: CASSRGPGEVETQYF. CDR3 DNA: TGCGCCAGCAGCCGGGGACCGGGCGAGGTGGAGACCCAGTACTTC.

J is TRBJ2-3 and V is TRBV4-2, with D possibly TRBD2 on 5 matching bases. Trimming removed 5 bases from V and 4 bases from J, with 19 bases in between. Germline CDR1 and CDR2: LGHNA and YNFKEQ. This CDR3 has 16 amino acids. The CDR3 DNA sequence: TGTGCCAGCAGCTCCCAAGACCGGGGTAGGGCAGATACGCAGTATTTT. It encodes CASSSQDRGRADTQYF.

The V gene is TRBV6-7, the J gene TRBJ1-2; 8 nucleotides agree with TRBD1. TRBV6-7 is classed as an ORF, of uncertain function. The CDR3 sequence is 14 residues long. Trimming at V came to 7 bases and at J to 3 bases, leaving 7 bases not matched to a gene. The CDR3 DNA reads TGTGCCAGCACTTCAGGGGGCCGGGACTATGGCTACACCTTC. It yields the protein CASTSGGRDYGYTF.

V and J are TRBV6-2 or TRBV6-3 and TRBJ2-4; 11 bases are a match to TRBD2. With V trimmed by 2 bases and J by 6 bases, 6 bases remained unmatched. CDR3 length: 16 residues. The germline gives CDR1 MNHEY, CDR2 SVGEGT. CDR3 in amino acids: CASSYSLGLAVNIQYF. As DNA, the CDR3 is TGTGCCAGCAGTTACAGCCTGGGACTAGCGGTAAACATTCAGTACTTC.

V gene TRBV7-6 combines with J gene TRBJ2-2; D tentatively reads TRBD1 or TRBD2 (5 bases each). The CDR3 totals 15 residues. CDR1 is SGHVS and CDR2 is FNYEAQ in the germline V gene. The V end lost 6 bases, the J end lost 7 bases, and 18 bases lay between the germline ends. The CDR3 loop reads CASRRPGRQHGELFF. Here the CDR3 DNA reads TGTGCCAGCAGACGACCGGGACGGCAACACGGGGAGCTGTTTTTT.

This clonotype was recorded many times. The rearrangement links TRBV29-1 to TRBJ2-1; 14 nucleotides line up with TRBD2. This CDR3 has 15 amino acids. Germline CDR1 reads SQVTM; CDR2 reads ANQGSEA. The trim removed 3 bases at V and 8 bases at J, leaving 6 bases unmatched. CDR3 nucleotides: TGCAGCGTTGAGACTAGCGGGAGGGGTGTCGATGAGCAGTTCTTC. Its translation: CSVETSGRGVDEQFF.

The rearrangement uses TRBV5-1 and TRBJ1-5; 9 positions agree with TRBD1. CDR1 is SGHRS, CDR2 YFSETQ, per germline. Losses at the gene ends were 4 bases for V and 4 bases for J; bases not matched to a gene: 6. CDR3 length: 15 residues. The CDR3 DNA sequence: TGCGCCAGCAGCCCAACAGGGGGCAATAATCAGCCCCAGCATTTT. Translating gives CASSPTGGNNQPQHF.

The J gene is TRBJ2-7, the V gene TRBV6-1, with TRBD1 matching over 11 bases. J gave up 3 bases and V 3 bases, and 4 bases lay outside the gene matches. Germline values: CDR1 MNHNS, CDR2 SASEGT. This CDR3 has 15 amino acids. The CDR3 region is CASSEPGQGVYEQYF. The CDR3 coding sequence is TGTGCCAGCAGTGAGCCGGGACAGGGGGTCTACGAGCAGTACTTC.

This clonotype turned up a few times. This sequence joins TRBV7-9 and TRBJ2-5, with D perhaps TRBD2 (5 bases). The CDR3 is 15 residues long. V lost 2 bases and J 5 bases, leaving 15 bases between the germline ends. Germline lookup yields CDR1 SEHNR and CDR2 FQNEAQ (reference sequence). DNA of the CDR3: TGTGCCAGCAGCTTATCCGAGGGTCGCGGGGAGACCCAGTACTTC. Its protein product is CASSLSEGRGETQYF.

This chain connects TRBV11-2 to TRBJ2-2; D might be TRBD1 (6 bases). V lost 0 bases to trimming and J lost 0 bases, with 14 bases between them. CDR1 is SGHAT and CDR2 is FQNNGV in the germline V gene. The CDR3 contains 18 residues. CDR3 nucleotide sequence: TGTGCCAGCAGCTTAGAAAGGATGGGACAACCGAACACCGGGGAGCTGTTTTTT. This sequence encodes CASSLERMGQPNTGELFF.

This clonotype appeared once. This sequence joins TRBV20-1 and TRBJ2-5; 10 bases are a match to TRBD2. V shed 1 base and J 0 bases; nucleotides not matched to a gene: 8. From germline, CDR1 is DFQATT and CDR2 SNEGSKA (reference sequence). The CDR3 sequence is 17 residues long. Here the CDR3 reads CSARGLLAGGNQETQYF. CDR3 DNA: TGCAGTGCTAGAGGACTCTTAGCGGGGGGCAACCAAGAGACCCAGTACTTC.

This clonotype occurred many times. The chain recombines TRBV12-3 or TRBV12-4 with TRBJ2-1, with TRBD2 matching 8 bases. The CDR3 spans 16 residues. The V gene end was trimmed by 6 bases and the J gene end by 6 bases; junction bases not matched to a gene: 13. The CDR3 nucleotides are TGTGCCAGCAGCCCCCTTTTTAGCGGGAATAGCAATGAGCAGTTCTTC. It encodes CASSPLFSGNSNEQFF.